This passage covers 18 T cell receptor beta chains from one sample sequenced in a study of blood T cell repertoires in COVID-19 (TCRdb year 2020). Preparation of the library involved the immunoSEQ multiplex PCR assay. The source is immuneACCESS, and TCRdb retained only in-frame sequences with V and J called. Part of the clones is not carried over; for the studies checked, unresolved V genes explain less than half of this, and the remainder is unexplained. In this sample the table shows some 120,000 clones, over 80% of which occur a single time. 0.83% of the sample lies in the top ten. Sequenced: peripheral blood. These receptors originate from a woman aged 65 to 85 with acute or convalescent COVID-19.

This chain uses TRBV6-6 with TRBJ2-3, with TRBD2 matching 7 bases. CDR1 and CDR2 (germline): MNHNY, SVGAGI (reference sequence). The CDR3 is made up of 15 amino acids. V shed 6 bases, J shed 2 bases, and the junction held 8 bases outside the gene matches. The CDR3 DNA follows: TGTGCCAGCAGCATTACCGGGACTAACACAGATACGCAGTATTTT. Amino acids: CASSITGTNTDTQYF.

V and J are TRBV27 and TRBJ2-1, with 10 bases aligning to TRBD2. The CDR3 spans 16 residues. V was pared by 1 base and J by 8 bases, with 8 bases of the junction left unmatched. The germline gives CDR1 MNHEY, CDR2 SMNVEV (reference sequence). As DNA, the CDR3 is TGTGCCAGCAGTTTATTCCCCGCTAGCGGGAGCGATGAGCAGTTCTTC. As protein: CASSLFPASGSDEQFF.

The chain recombines TRBV12-3 or TRBV12-4 with TRBJ2-3; D gene ambiguous. There are 12 residues in the CDR3. Trimming removed 3 bases at V and 8 bases at J, with 9 bases between. The CDR3 spells CASSFSSGTQYF. CDR3 bases: TGTGCCAGCAGTTTCTCGTCGGGTACGCAGTATTTT.

V and J are TRBV19 and TRBJ1-2; D is perhaps TRBD1 (5 bases). The CDR3 has 15 residues. V gave up 3 bases and J gave up 2 bases, with 13 bases separating them. Germline values: CDR1 LNHDA, CDR2 SQIVND (reference sequence). CDR3: CASSIEQVPNYGYTF. CDR3 nucleotide sequence: TGTGCCAGTAGTATTGAACAGGTCCCAAACTATGGCTACACCTTC.

The sample holds a few counts of this clone. J is TRBJ2-1 and V is TRBV7-3, with D tentatively TRBD2 (5 bases). This CDR3 comprises 13 residues. CDR1 and CDR2 (germline): SGHTA, FQGTGA. V lost 3 bases to trimming and J lost 9 bases, with 12 bases between them. CDR3 protein: CASSFNIGSEQFF. CDR3 nucleotide sequence: TGTGCCAGCAGCTTTAATATAGGGAGTGAGCAGTTCTTC.

The count of this clone is one. J is TRBJ2-1 and V is TRBV19, with 11 positions matching TRBD2. V gave up 3 bases and J gave up 9 bases; unmatched junction bases: 4. This CDR3 has 14 amino acids. CDR1 and CDR2 (germline): LNHDA, SQIVND (reference sequence). CDR3 nucleotides: TGTGCCAGTAGTATGCAACTAGCGGGAGTTGAGCAGTTCTTC. Translating it yields CASSMQLAGVEQFF.

The rearrangement uses TRBV29-1 and TRBJ2-1; 10 bases line up with TRBD2. V lost 7 bases and J lost 7; bases outside the gene matches: 1. CDR3 length equals 11 residues. Germline V gene data show CDR1 as SQVTM and CDR2 as ANQGSEA. The CDR3 loop is CSGTSGNEQFF. The CDR3 DNA reads as TGCAGCGGGACTAGCGGTAATGAGCAGTTCTTC.

This clone appeared a single time. The chain combines TRBV28 with TRBJ2-5; D is possibly TRBD2 (6 bases). CDR3 size: 14 residues. Trimming removed 5 bases at V and 4 bases at J, with 14 bases between. Germline V gives CDR1 MDHEN, CDR2 SYDVKM. This CDR3 reads CASSPAGLIETQYF. The CDR3 DNA reads as TGTGCCAGCAGTCCGGCGGGGTTGATAGAGACCCAGTACTTC.

This chain connects TRBV5-1 to TRBJ2-7, with a weak D call TRBD1 (6 bases). The CDR3 sequence is 14 residues long. V was clipped by 6 bases and J by 3 bases, with 16 bases between them. Germline-derived CDR1 and CDR2 are SGHRS and YFSETQ. CDR3 nucleotides: TGCGCCAGCACCCCCAATATACAGGGCTACGAGCAGTACTTC. This codes for CASTPNIQGYEQYF.

This clone was observed once. The rearrangement joins TRBV5-1 to TRBJ1-1; D might be TRBD1 (5 bases). The CDR3 loop spans 18 amino acids. Germline V gives CDR1 SGHRS, CDR2 YFSETQ. Trimming took off 4 bases at V and 0 bases at J, with 22 bases between the two ends. As DNA, the CDR3 is TGCGCCAGCAGCATCTCTGCCCCGGGACGGGGGATGAACACTGAAGCTTTCTTT. Residues: CASSISAPGRGMNTEAFF.

The chain employs TRBV5-1 and TRBJ2-7; D gene ambiguous. V dropped 3 bases and J dropped 4 bases, with 11 bases sitting between them. The CDR3 is 13 residues long. Germline CDR1 reads SGHRS; CDR2 reads YFSETQ. CDR3 residues: CASSSTEMYEQYF. CDR3 nucleotides: TGCGCCAGCAGCTCGACTGAAATGTACGAGCAGTACTTC.

In this sample, this clone turned up a few times. The gene calls are TRBV2 and TRBJ2-2, with 9 bases matching TRBD1. The CDR3 runs to 15 residues. V lost 8 bases, J lost 1 base, and 5 bases stayed unmatched. CDR1 is SNHLY, CDR2 FYNNEI, per germline. The CDR3 coding sequence is TGTGCCAGCCGCGGGGGACAGGGGAACACCGGGGAGCTGTTTTTT. Translation: CASRGGQGNTGELFF. Together with reference TRBV2 and TRBJ2-2, the CDR3 gives the full variable domain: EPEVTQTPSHQVTQMGQEVILRCVPISNHLYFYWYRQILGQKVEFLVSFYNNEISEKSEIFDDQFSVERPDGSNFTLKIRSTKLEDSAMYFCASRGGQGNTGELFFGEGSRLTVL.

The chain uses TRBV28 and TRBJ1-1, with D possibly TRBD1 on 5 matching bases. V lost 7 bases and J 0 bases, leaving 18 bases between the germline ends. Germline CDR1 and CDR2: MDHEN and SYDVKM. This CDR3 contains 16 residues. CDR3 coding DNA: TGTGCCAGCATCGTAAGAACAGGAGATATGAACACTGAAGCTTTCTTT. It translates to CASIVRTGDMNTEAFF.

This chain links TRBV15 with TRBJ2-1, with TRBD2 matching over 14 bases. The CDR3 runs to 18 residues. V lost 6 bases and J lost 7; bases outside the gene matches: 14. Germline V gene lookup returns CDR1 LNHNV and CDR2 YYDKDF (reference sequence). CDR3 nucleotide sequence: TGTGCCACCAGTTTGGAGAGACTAGCGGGAGGGGTCGCAAATGAGCAGTTCTTC. Its translation is CATSLERLAGGVANEQFF.

The rearrangement joins TRBV4-1 to TRBJ2-3; 16 bases agree with TRBD2. The trim removed 0 bases at V and 3 bases at J, leaving 6 bases unmatched. The CDR3 is made up of 19 amino acids. The germline V gene has CDR1 MGHRA and CDR2 YSYEKL. The CDR3 DNA sequence: TGCGCCAGCAGCCAAGACGGGACTAGCGGGGGGGCTAGGACAGATACGCAGTATTTT. Protein: CASSQDGTSGGARTDTQYF.

The CDR3 DNA sequence: TGTGCCAGCAGGGGAGTCAATCAGCCCCAGCATTTT. Residues: CASRGVNQPQHF. This sequence joins TRBV12-3 or TRBV12-4 and TRBJ1-5, with D unclear. Trimming took 6 bases from V and 3 from J, leaving 6 bases between them. The CDR3 consists of 12 residues.

This clone was detected once. This rearrangement joins TRBV6-5 to TRBJ2-2; D gene ambiguous. Germline assignment: CDR1 MNHEY and CDR2 SVGAGI. The CDR3 contains 12 residues. V dropped 6 bases and J dropped 6 bases, with 8 bases sitting between them. Here the CDR3 DNA reads TGTGCCAGCAGGAGCCGGGCCGGGGAGCTGTTTTTT. Protein: CASRSRAGELFF.

The rearrangement uses TRBV6-5 and TRBJ1-1; D not certain. Germline CDR1 MNHEY, CDR2 SVGAGI. Trimming took 8 bases from V and 3 from J, leaving 13 bases between them. The CDR3 runs 13 residues. The DNA for the CDR3 is TGTGCCAGCGCCTTTTTAGAGTACACTGAAGCTTTCTTT. Protein: CASAFLEYTEAFF.